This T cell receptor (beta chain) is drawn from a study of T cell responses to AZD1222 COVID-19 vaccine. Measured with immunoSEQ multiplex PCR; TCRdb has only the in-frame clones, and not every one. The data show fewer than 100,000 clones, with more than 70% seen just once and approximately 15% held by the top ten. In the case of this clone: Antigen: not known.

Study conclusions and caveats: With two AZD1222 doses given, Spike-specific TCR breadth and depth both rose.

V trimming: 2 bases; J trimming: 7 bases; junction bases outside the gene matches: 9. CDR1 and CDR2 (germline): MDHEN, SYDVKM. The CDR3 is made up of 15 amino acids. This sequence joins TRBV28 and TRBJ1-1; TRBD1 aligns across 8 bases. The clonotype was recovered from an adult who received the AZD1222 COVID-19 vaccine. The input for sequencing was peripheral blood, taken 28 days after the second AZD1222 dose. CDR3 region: CASSLTRTGSLEAFF. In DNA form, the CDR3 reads TGTGCCAGCAGTTTAACCCGGACAGGGTCTCTTGAAGCTTTCTTT.